This T cell receptor (beta chain) was identified during a study of blood T cell repertoires in COVID-19. This clone was counted once. V trimming: 4 bases; J trimming: 5 bases; junction bases outside the gene matches: 5. CDR3 size: 14 residues. Germline CDR1 and CDR2: MGHRA and YSYEKL. Data came from immunoSEQ multiplex PCR; TCRdb stores just in-frame clones and leaves some out. The sample contains 160,000 or so clones, about 83% of which appear only once. The chain joins TRBV4-1 to TRBJ2-5; 9 bases map to TRBD1. The sequence derives from a human donor in a cohort sampled during active COVID-19. The sequenced sample consisted of peripheral blood. The chain's CDR3 is CASSLGGQGETQYF. The CDR3 DNA is TGCGCCAGCAGCCTCGGGGGACAGGGTGAGACCCAGTACTTC.